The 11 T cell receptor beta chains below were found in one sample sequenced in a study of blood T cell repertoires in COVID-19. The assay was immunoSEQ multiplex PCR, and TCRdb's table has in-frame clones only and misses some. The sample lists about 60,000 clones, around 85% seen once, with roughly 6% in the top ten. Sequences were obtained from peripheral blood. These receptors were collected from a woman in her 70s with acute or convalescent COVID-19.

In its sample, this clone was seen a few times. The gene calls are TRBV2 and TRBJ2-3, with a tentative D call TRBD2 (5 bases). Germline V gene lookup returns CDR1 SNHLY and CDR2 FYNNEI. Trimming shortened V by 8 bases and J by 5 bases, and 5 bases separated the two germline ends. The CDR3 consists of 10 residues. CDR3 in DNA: TGTGCCAGCGAGGGAGATACGCAGTATTTT. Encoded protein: CASEGDTQYF.

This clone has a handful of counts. DNA for the CDR3: TGTGCCAGCAAACGCCGTAGCGGGGGGGCTAATACGCAGTATTTT. Residues: CASKRRSGGANTQYF. This rearrangement joins TRBV7-2 to TRBJ2-3, with 11 nucleotides matching TRBD2. CDR3 size: 15 residues. Germline V gene data show CDR1 as SGHTA and CDR2 as FQGNSA. With V trimmed by 7 bases and J by 7 bases, 10 bases remained unmatched.

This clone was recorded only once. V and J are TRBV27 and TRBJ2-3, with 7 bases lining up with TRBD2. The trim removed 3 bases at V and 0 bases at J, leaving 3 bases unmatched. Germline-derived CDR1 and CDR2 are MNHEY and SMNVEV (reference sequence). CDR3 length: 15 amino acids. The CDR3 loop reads CASSLGGSSTDTQYF. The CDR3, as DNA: TGTGCCAGCAGTTTGGGGGGGTCTAGCACAGATACGCAGTATTTT.

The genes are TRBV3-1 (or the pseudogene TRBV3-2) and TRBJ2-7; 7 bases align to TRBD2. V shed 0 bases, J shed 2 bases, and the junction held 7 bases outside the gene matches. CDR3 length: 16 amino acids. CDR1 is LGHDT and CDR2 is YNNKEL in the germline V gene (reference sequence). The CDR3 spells CASSQDVHGTTYEQYF. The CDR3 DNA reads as TGTGCCAGCAGCCAAGACGTTCACGGGACTACCTACGAGCAGTACTTC.

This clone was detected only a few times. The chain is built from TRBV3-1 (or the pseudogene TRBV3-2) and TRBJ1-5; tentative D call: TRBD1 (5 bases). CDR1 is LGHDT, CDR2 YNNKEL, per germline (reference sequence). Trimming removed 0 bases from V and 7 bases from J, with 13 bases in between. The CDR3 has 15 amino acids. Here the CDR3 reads CASSQDSRVGQPQHF. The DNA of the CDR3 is TGTGCCAGCAGCCAAGATAGCAGGGTAGGCCAGCCCCAGCATTTT.

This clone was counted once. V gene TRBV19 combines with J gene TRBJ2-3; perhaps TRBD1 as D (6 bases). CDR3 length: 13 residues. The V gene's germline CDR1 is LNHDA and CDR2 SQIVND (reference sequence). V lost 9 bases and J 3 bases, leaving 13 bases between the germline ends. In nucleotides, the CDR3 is TGTGCCAGCAACAGGGTTTTGACAGATACGCAGTATTTT. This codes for CASNRVLTDTQYF.

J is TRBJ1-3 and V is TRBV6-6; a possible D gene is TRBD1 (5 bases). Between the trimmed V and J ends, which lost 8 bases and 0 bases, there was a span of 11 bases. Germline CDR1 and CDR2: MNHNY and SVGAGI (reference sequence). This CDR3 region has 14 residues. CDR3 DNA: TGTGCCAGCGACGACAGCCACTCTGGAAACACCATATATTTT. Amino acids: CASDDSHSGNTIYF.

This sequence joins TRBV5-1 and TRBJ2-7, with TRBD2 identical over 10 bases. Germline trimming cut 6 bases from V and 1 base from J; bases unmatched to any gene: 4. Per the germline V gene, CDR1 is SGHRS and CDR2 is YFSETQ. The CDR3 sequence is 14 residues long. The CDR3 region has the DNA TGCGCCAGCATGAGGACTAGCGGATCCTACGAGCAGTACTTC. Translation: CASMRTSGSYEQYF.

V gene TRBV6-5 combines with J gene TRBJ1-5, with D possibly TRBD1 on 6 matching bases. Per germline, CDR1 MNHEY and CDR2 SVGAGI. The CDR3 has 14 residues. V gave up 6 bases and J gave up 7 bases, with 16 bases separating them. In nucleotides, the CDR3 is TGTGCCAGCAGCCTTACTACAGGGAGACAGCCCCAGCATTTT. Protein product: CASSLTTGRQPQHF.

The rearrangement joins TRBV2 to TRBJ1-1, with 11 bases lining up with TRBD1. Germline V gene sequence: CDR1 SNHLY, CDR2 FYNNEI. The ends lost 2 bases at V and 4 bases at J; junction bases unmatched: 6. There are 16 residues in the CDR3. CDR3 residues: CASSERPGTGGTEAFF. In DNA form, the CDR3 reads TGTGCCAGCAGTGAACGTCCCGGGACAGGGGGCACTGAAGCTTTCTTT.

The CDR3 DNA follows: TGTGCCAGCTCCGCGGGGGGATTTGATTCACCCCTCCACTTT. Translating it yields CASSAGGFDSPLHF. The chain couples TRBV18 to TRBJ1-6, with D maybe TRBD1 (5 bases). CDR1 and CDR2 from the germline V gene are KGHSH and LQKENI. This CDR3 spans 14 amino acids. V was shortened by 6 bases and J by 8 bases, with 14 bases between the two germline ends.